The clone carrying this T cell receptor (beta chain) was observed a handful of times. The antigen remains unidentified. The record originates from a study of blood T cells in healthy people across ages. V lost 0 bases and J lost 1; bases outside the gene matches: 6. Germline lookup yields CDR1 DFQATT and CDR2 SNEGSKA (reference sequence). This CDR3 is built from 15 residues. General study findings and limits: Getting older went along with TCR beta diversity per million T cells dropping roughly linearly.

The authors ran a second PCR of 7 to 11 cycles using a sample-barcoded 5' primer and a J-beta primer mix. In TCRdb, the 5' RACE reads were re-called with MiXCR into one record per CDR3 protein. This table holds 450,000 to 600,000 distinct CDR3 sequences, 25% to 35% found once. The same data also contributed to another study, on T cells of mothers and their children.

The receptor comes from a boy aged 2-15 years in good health. V usage is TRBV20-1 and J usage is TRBJ2-7, with 7 bases matching TRBD2. The sample comprised blood. CDR3: CSARDSASGSYEQYF. Here the CDR3 DNA reads TGCAGTGCTAGAGATTCTGCTAGCGGATCCTACGAGCAGTACTTC.